This T cell receptor beta chain was recorded in a study of OX40 agonist ivuxolimab in advanced cancers. Repertoires were generated with immunoSEQ multiplex PCR, while TCRdb's copy carries only in-frame clones and drops some. The table lists around 26,000 clones, 60% to 85% of them singletons. With respect to this clone: Its matching antigen is unknown.

Study-wide results and caveats: Individuals who were partial responders at 0.1-3.0 mg/kg had clonal expansion that ranked among the lowest.

The trim removed 0 bases at V and 4 bases at J, leaving 3 bases unmatched. Germline CDR1 is SGHTA and CDR2 is FQGTGA. The length of the CDR3 is 15 residues. This receptor was obtained from an adult with an advanced solid tumor such as melanoma, head and neck, liver or kidney cancer. This chain links TRBV7-3 with TRBJ2-5; 9 bases fit TRBD1. This material consisted of CD4+ or CD8+ T cells sorted from blood, taken in a trial of the OX40 agonist ivuxolimab. Here the CDR3 reads CASSLTADRGETQYF. Here the CDR3 DNA reads TGTGCCAGCAGCTTAACAGCGGACAGGGGAGAGACCCAGTACTTC.